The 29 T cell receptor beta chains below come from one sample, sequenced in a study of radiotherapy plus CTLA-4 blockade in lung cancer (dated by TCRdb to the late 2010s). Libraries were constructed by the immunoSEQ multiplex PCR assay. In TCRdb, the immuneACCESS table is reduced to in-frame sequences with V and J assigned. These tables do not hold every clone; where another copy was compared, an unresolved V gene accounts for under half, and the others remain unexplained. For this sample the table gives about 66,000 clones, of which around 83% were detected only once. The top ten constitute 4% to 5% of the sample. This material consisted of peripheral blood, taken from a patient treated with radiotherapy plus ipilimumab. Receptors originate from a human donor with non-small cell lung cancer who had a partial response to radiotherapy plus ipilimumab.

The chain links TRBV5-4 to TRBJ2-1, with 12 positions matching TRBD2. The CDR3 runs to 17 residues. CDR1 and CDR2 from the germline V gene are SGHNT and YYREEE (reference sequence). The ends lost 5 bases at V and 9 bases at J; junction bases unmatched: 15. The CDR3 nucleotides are TGTGCCAGCAGTCCCGGAGGTTCTAGCGGGAGGGCCGGTGAGCAGTTCTTC. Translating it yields CASSPGGSSGRAGEQFF.

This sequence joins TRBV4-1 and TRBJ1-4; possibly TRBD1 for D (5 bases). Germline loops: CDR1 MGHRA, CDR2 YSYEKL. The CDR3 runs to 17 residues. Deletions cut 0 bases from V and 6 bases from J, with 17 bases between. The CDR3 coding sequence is TGCGCCAGCAGCCAAGAGGAGGGTGGCAGGGAAGATGAAAAACTGTTTTTT. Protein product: CASSQEEGGREDEKLFF.

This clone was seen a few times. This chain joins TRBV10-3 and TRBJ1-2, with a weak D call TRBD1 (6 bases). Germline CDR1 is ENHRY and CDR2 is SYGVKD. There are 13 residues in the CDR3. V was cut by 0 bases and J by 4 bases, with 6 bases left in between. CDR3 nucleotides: TGTGCCATCAGTGAGTCGGACAGCTATGGCTACACCTTC. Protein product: CAISESDSYGYTF.

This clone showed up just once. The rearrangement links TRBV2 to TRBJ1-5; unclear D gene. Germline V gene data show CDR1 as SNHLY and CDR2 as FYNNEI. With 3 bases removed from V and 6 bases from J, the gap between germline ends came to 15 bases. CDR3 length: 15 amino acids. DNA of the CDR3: TGTGCCAGCAGTGAGGCGGGCGCCCGAGGTCAGCCCCAGCATTTT. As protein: CASSEAGARGQPQHF.

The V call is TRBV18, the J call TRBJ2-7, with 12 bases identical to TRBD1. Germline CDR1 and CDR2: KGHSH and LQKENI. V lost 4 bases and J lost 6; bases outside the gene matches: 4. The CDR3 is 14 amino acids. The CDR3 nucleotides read TGTGCCAGCTCACAGGGACAGGGGGCAGTCGAGCAGTACTTC. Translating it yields CASSQGQGAVEQYF.

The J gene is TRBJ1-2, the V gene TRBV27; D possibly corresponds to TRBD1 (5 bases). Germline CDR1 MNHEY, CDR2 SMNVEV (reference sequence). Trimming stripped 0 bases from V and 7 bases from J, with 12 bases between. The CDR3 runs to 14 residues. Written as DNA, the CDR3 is TGTGCCAGCAGTTTATCAGGGGTCGCGAGTGGCTACACCTTC. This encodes CASSLSGVASGYTF.

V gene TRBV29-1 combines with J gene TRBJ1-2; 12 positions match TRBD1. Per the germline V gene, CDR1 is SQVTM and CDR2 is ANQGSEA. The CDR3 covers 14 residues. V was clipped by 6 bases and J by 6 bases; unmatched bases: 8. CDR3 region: CSVSGTGGAHGYTF. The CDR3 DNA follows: TGCAGCGTATCCGGGACAGGGGGCGCGCATGGCTACACCTTC.

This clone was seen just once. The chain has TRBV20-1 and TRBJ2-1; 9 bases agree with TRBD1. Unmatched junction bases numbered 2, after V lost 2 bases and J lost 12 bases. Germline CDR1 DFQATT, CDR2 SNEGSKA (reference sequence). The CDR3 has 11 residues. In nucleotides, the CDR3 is TGCAGTGCTAGACAGGGACAGGGGCAGTTCTTC. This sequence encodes CSARQGQGQFF.

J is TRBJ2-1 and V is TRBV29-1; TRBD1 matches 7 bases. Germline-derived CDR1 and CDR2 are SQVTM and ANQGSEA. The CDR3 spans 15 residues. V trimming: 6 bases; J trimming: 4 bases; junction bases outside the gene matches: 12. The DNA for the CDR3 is TGCAGCGTCCTAACGGGACAGAGGATTTACAATGAGCAGTTCTTC. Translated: CSVLTGQRIYNEQFF.

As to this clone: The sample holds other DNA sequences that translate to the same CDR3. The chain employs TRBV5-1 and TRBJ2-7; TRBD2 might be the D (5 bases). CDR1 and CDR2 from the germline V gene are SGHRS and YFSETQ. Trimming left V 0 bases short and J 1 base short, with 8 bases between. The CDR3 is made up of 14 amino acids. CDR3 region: CASSLAAASYEQYF. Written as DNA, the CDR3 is TGCGCCAGCAGCTTGGCAGCGGCATCCTACGAGCAGTACTTC.

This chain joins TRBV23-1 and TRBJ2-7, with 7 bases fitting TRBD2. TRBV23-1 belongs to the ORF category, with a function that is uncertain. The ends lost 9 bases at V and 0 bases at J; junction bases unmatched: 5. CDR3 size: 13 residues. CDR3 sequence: CASGGGTSYEQYF. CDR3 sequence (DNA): TGCGCCAGTGGGGGAGGGACCTCCTACGAGCAGTACTTC.

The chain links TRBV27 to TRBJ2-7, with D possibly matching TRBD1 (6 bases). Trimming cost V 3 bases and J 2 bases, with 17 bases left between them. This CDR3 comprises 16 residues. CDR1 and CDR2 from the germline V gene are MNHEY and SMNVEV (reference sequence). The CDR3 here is CASSFSAGARAYEQYF. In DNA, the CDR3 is TGTGCCAGCAGTTTTTCGGCAGGGGCACGTGCCTACGAGCAGTACTTC.

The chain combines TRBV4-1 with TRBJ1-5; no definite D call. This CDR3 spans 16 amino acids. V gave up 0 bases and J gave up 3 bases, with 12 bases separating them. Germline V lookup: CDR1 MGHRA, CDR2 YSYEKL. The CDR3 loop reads CASSQDGGQFNQPQHF. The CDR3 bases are TGCGCCAGCAGCCAAGATGGAGGGCAGTTCAATCAGCCCCAGCATTTT.

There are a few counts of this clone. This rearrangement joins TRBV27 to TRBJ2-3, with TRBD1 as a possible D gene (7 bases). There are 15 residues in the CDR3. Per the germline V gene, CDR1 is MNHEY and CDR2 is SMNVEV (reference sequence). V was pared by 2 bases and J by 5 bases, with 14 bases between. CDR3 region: CASSLDRAGRDTQYF. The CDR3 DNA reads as TGTGCCAGCAGTTTAGACAGGGCGGGGAGAGATACGCAGTATTTT.

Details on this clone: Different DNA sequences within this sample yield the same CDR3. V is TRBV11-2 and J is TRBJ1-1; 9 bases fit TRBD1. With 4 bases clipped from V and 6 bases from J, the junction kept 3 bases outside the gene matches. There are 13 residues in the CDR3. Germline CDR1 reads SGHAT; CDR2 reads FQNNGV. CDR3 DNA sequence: TGTGCCAGCAGCTCGGGACAGGGCGCTGAAGCTTTCTTT. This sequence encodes CASSSGQGAEAFF.

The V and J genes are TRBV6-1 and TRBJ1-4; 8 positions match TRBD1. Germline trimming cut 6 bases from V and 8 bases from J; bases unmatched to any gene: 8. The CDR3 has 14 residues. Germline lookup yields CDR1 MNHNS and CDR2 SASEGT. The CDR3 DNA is TGTGCCAGCAGGGTTCAGGGGGCTGAAGAAAAACTGTTTTTT. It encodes CASRVQGAEEKLFF.

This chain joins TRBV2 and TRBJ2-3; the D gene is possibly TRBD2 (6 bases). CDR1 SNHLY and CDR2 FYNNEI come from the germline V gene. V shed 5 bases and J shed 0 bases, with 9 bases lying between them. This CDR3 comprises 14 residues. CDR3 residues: CASSTGLSTDTQYF. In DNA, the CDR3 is TGTGCCAGCAGTACGGGACTCAGCACAGATACGCAGTATTTT.

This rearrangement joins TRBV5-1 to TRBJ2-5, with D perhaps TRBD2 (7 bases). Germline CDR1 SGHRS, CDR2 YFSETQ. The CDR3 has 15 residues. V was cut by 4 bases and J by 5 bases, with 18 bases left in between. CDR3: CASSRGSGGAETQYF. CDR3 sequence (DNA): TGCGCCAGCAGCCGAGGGTCGGGGGGCGCGGAGACCCAGTACTTC.

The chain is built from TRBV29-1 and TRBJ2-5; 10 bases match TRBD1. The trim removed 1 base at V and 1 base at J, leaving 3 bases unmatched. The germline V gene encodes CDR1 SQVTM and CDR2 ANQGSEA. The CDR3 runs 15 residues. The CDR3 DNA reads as TGCAGCGTTGAAGGGACAGGGGGATTCCAAGAGACCCAGTACTTC. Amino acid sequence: CSVEGTGGFQETQYF.

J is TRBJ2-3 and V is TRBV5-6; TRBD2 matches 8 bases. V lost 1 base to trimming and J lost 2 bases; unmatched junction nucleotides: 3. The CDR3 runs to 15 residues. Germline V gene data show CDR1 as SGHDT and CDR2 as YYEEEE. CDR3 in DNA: TGTGCCAGCAGCTTGTTCGGGGGGGACACAGATACGCAGTATTTT. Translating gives CASSLFGGDTDTQYF.

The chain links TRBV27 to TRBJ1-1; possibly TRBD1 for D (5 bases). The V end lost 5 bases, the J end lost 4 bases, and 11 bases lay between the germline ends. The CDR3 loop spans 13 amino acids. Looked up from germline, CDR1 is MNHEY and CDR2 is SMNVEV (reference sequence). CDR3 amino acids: CASSVPRATEAFF. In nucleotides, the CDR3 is TGTGCCAGCAGTGTCCCCAGGGCCACTGAAGCTTTCTTT.

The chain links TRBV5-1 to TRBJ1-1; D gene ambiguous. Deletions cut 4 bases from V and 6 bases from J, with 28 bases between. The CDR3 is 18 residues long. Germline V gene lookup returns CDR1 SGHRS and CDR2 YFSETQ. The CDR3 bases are TGCGCCAGCAGCGATTCCAGGACTTCAGGTGGATTTGGAGCTGAAGCTTTCTTT. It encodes CASSDSRTSGGFGAEAFF.

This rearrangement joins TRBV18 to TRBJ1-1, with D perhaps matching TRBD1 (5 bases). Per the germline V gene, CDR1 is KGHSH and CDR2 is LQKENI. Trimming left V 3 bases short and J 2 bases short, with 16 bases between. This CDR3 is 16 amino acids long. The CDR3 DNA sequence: TGTGCCAGCTCACCCTCCGAAGGCAGGGTAAACACTGAAGCTTTCTTT. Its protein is CASSPSEGRVNTEAFF.

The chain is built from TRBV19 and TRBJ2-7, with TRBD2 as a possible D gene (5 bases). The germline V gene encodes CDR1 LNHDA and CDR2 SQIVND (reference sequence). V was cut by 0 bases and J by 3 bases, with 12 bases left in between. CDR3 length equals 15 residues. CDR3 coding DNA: TGTGCCAGTAGTATAGACGGCGGGTCGTTCTACGAGCAGTACTTC. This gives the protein CASSIDGGSFYEQYF.

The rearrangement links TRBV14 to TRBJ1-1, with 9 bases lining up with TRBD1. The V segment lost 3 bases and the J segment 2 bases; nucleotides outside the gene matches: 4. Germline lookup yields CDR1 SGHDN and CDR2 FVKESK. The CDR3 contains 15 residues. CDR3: CASSQWTGVNTEAFF. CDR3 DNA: TGTGCCAGCAGCCAGTGGACAGGGGTAAACACTGAAGCTTTCTTT.

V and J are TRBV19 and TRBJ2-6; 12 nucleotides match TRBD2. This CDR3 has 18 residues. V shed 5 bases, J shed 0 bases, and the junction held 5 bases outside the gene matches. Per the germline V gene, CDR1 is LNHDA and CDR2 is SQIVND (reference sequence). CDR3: CASSGLAGIYSGANVLTF. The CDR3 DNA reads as TGTGCCAGTAGTGGACTAGCGGGGATTTACTCTGGGGCCAACGTCCTGACTTTC.

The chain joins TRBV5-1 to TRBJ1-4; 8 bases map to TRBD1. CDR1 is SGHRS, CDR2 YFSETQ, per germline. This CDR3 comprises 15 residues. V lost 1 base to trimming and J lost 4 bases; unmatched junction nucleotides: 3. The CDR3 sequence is CASSLPGGFNEKLFF. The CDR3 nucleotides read TGCGCCAGCAGCTTGCCAGGGGGCTTTAATGAAAAACTGTTTTTT.

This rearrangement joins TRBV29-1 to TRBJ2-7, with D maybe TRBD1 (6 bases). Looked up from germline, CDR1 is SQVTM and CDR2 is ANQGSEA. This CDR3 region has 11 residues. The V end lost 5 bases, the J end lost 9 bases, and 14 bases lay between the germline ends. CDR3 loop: CSVLRQDRQYF. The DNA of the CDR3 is TGCAGCGTTTTGCGCCAGGACAGGCAGTACTTC.

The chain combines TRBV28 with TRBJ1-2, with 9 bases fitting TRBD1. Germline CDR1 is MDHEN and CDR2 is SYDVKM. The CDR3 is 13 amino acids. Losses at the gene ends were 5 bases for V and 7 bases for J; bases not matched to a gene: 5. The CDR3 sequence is CASSPGTGLGYTF. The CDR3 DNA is TGTGCCAGCAGTCCCGGGACAGGGCTTGGCTACACCTTC.